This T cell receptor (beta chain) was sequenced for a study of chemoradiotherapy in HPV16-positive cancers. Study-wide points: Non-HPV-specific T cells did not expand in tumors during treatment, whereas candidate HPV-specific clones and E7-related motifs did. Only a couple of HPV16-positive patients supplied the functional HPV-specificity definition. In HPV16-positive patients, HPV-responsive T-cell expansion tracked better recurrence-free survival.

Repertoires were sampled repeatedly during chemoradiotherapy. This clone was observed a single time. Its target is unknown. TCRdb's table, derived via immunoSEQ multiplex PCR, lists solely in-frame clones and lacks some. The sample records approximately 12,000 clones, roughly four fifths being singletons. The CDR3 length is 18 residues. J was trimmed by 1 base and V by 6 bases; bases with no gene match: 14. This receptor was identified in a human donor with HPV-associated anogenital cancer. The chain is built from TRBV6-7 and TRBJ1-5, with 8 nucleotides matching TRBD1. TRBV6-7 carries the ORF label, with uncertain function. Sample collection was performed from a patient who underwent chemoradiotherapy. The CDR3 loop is CASSPGGRQGRSNQPQHF. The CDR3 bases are TGTGCCAGCAGCCCCGGAGGTCGACAGGGGAGGAGCAATCAGCCCCAGCATTTT.